The rows below give T cell receptor beta chains drawn from one sample of a study of Ad26.COV2.S vaccination and SARS-CoV-2 variants. This table comes from immunoSEQ multiplex PCR, and its TCRdb copy is limited to in-frame clones, with some not included. This sample yields 350,000 to 500,000 clones, of which around 91% are seen a single time; approximately 4.3% belongs to the top ten. Sequenced material: peripheral blood, taken in a trial of Ad26.COV2.S vaccine versus placebo. The receptors here all came from a person aged 18-60 years who received the Ad26.COV2.S COVID-19 vaccine or a placebo. CDR3s include the opening cysteine and the closing phenylalanine or tryptophan.

V: TRBV6-5; J: TRBJ2-1; length: 15; CDR3: CASRLAGGPYNEQFF
V: TRBV11-3; J: TRBJ2-7; length: 15; CDR3: CASSYGLAGVYEQYF
V: TRBV6-6; J: TRBJ1-6; length: 14; CDR3: CASSYQDSNSPLHF
V: TRBV29-1; J: TRBJ2-1; length: 12; CDR3: CSVPGQHYEQFF
V: TRBV7-6; J: TRBJ2-2; length: 12; CDR3: CASSLPHGELFF
V: TRBV5-4; J: TRBJ2-5; length: 16; CDR3: CASSPGLAGGEETQYF
V: TRBV7-9; J: TRBJ1-1; length: 13; CDR3: CASSSGQLVEAFF
V: TRBV7-2; J: TRBJ2-7; length: 16; CDR3: CASSLVGAAGAYEQYF
V: TRBV18; J: TRBJ2-7; length: 15; CDR3: CASSPPGQSHYEQYF
V: TRBV28; J: TRBJ1-1; length: 14; CDR3: CASTSGEPNTEAFF
V: TRBV5-1; J: TRBJ1-2; length: 15; CDR3: CASSATGTGEGGYTF
V: TRBV7-2; J: TRBJ2-7; length: 14; CDR3: CASSLYQGIDEQYF
V: TRBV7-2; J: TRBJ2-5; length: 14; CDR3: CASSLLGGVETQYF
V: TRBV9; J: TRBJ2-1; length: 15; CDR3: CASTTGTEPYNEQFF
V: TRBV21-1; J: TRBJ2-2; length: 17; CDR3: CASSPTGEFAGTGELFF
V: TRBV13; J: TRBJ2-3; length: 17; CDR3: CASSLRGLVGDTDTQYF
V: TRBV7-9; J: TRBJ2-1; length: 12; CDR3: CASSPKGHEQFF
V: TRBV6-2/TRBV6-3; J: TRBJ2-5; length: 18; CDR3: CASSYSKIPGSDGETQYF
V: TRBV6-5; J: TRBJ2-2; length: 15; CDR3: CASTPRAANTGELFF
V: TRBV12-5; J: TRBJ2-1; length: 15; CDR3: CASAIWGVSRNEQFF
V: TRBV7-8; J: TRBJ2-3; length: 15; CDR3: CASSPPVLGGATQYF
V: TRBV29-1; J: TRBJ2-1; length: 10; CDR3: CSVWNNEQFF